The clone carrying this T cell receptor beta chain was detected a few times. Its matching antigen is unknown. The data were taken from a study of cytomegalovirus exposure and HLA in healthy donors. This CDR3 region has 12 residues. CDR1 MNHNY and CDR2 SVGAGI come from the germline V gene (reference sequence). Deletions cut 6 bases from V and 6 bases from J, with 11 bases between. Broader study findings: Roughly even sequencing depth across donors was the assumption behind the presence/absence analyses. Specific recognition of CMV antigens was confirmed in vitro for a few chains (all CMV-associated).

PCR primers comprised 60 Vbeta and 13 Jbeta primers. Using immunoSEQ multiplex PCR, the repertoire was profiled, and TCRdb retains in-frame clones only, with some absent. The data show about 160,000 clones, 77% seen once. The receptor comes from a man between 45 and 60 years old in good health and CMV-seropositive. Specimen: PBMCs. The chain employs TRBV6-6 and TRBJ1-2; D is perhaps TRBD1 (5 bases). The DNA of the CDR3 is TGTGCCAGCAGCCACCCGGGGGATGGCTACACCTTC. This sequence encodes CASSHPGDGYTF.